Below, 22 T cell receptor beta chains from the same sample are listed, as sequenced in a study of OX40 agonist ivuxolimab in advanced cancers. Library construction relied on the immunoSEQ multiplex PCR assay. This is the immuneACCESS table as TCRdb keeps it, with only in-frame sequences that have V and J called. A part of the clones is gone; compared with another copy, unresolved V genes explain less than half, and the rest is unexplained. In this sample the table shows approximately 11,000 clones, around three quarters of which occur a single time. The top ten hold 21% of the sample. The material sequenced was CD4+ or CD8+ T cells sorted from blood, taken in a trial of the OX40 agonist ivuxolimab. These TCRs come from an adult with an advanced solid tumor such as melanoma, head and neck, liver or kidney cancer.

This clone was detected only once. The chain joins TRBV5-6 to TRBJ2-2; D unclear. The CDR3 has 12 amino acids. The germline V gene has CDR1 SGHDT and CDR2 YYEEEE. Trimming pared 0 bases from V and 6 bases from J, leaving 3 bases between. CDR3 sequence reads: CASSLVAGELFF. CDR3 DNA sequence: TGTGCCAGCAGCTTGGTCGCCGGGGAGCTGTTTTTT.

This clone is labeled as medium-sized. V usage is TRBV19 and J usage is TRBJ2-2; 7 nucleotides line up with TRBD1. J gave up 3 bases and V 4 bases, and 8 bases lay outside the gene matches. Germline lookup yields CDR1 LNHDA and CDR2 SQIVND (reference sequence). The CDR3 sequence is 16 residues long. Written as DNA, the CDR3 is TGTGCCAGTAGTACCTCTACAGGGGCGTACACCGGGGAGCTGTTTTTT. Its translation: CASSTSTGAYTGELFF.

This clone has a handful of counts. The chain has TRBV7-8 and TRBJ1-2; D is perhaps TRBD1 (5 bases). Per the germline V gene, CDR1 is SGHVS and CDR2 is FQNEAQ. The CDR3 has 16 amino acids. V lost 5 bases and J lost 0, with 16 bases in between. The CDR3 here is CASSPGVESANYGYTF. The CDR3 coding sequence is TGTGCCAGCAGCCCGGGGGTGGAGTCAGCTAACTATGGCTACACCTTC.

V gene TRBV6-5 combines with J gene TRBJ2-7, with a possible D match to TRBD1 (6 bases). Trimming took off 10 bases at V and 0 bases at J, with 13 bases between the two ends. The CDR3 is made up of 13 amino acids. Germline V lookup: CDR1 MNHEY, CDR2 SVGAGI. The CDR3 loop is CATAGDTSYEQYF. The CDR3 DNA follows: TGTGCCACCGCCGGGGACACCTCCTACGAGCAGTACTTC.

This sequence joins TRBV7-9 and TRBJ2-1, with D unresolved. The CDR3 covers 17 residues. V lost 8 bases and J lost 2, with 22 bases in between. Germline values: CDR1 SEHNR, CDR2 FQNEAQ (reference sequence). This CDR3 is CASLGYQPGGTYNEQFF. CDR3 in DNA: TGTGCCAGCTTAGGATATCAGCCCGGCGGCACCTACAATGAGCAGTTCTTC.

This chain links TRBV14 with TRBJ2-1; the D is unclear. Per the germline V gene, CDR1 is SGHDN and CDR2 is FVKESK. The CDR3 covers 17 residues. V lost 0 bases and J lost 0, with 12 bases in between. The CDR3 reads CASSQDGHHSSYNEQFF. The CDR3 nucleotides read TGTGCCAGCAGCCAAGATGGGCATCATAGCTCCTACAATGAGCAGTTCTTC.

CDR3 DNA: TGTGCCACCAGCAGCTTCAGGGACCCCAATCAGCCCCAGCATTTT. Translating gives CATSSFRDPNQPQHF. The gene calls are TRBV15 and TRBJ1-5, with D possibly being TRBD1 (5 bases). From germline, CDR1 is LNHNV and CDR2 YYDKDF (reference sequence). This CDR3 has 15 amino acids. The V gene lost 3 bases and the J gene lost 3 bases, with 12 bases spanning the gap.

CDR3 residues: CASSFRTGRVYEQYF. In DNA, the CDR3 is TGTGCCAGCAGTTTCCGGACAGGACGCGTTTACGAGCAGTACTTC. The chain recombines TRBV6-5 with TRBJ2-7; 7 nucleotides match TRBD1. Losses at the gene ends were 4 bases for V and 4 bases for J; bases not matched to a gene: 10. The CDR3 contains 15 residues. Germline V gene sequence: CDR1 MNHEY, CDR2 SVGAGI.

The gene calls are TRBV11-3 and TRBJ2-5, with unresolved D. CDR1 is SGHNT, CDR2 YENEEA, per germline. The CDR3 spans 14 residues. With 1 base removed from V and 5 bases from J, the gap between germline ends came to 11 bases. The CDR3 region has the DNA TGTGCCAGCAGCTTAGCCGACGACCCGGAGACCCAGTACTTC. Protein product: CASSLADDPETQYF.

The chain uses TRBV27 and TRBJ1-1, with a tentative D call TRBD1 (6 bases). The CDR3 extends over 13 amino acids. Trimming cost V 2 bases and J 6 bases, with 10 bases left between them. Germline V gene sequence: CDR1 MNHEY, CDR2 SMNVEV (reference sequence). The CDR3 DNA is TGTGCCAGCAGTTTACAGGGGCCGTCTGAAGCTTTCTTT. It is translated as CASSLQGPSEAFF.

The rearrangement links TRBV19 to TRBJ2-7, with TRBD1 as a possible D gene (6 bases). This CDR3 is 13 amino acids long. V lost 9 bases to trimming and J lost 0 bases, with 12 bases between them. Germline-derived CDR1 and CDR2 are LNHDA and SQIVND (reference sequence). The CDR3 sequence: CASKSDSSYEQYF. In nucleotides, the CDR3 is TGTGCCAGCAAATCGGACAGCTCCTACGAGCAGTACTTC.

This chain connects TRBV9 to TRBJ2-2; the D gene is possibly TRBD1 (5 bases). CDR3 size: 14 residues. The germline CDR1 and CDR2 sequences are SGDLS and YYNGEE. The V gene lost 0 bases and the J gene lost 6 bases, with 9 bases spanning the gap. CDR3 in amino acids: CASSVAGIAGELFF. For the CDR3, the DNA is TGTGCCAGCAGCGTAGCAGGGATCGCCGGGGAGCTGTTTTTT.

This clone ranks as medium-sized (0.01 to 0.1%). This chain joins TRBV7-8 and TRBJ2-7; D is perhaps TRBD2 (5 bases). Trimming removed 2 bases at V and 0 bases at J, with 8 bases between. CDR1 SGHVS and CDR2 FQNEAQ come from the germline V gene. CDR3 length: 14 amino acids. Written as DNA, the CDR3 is TGTGCCAGCAGCTTACTGGGGAGCTCCTACGAGCAGTACTTC. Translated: CASSLLGSSYEQYF.

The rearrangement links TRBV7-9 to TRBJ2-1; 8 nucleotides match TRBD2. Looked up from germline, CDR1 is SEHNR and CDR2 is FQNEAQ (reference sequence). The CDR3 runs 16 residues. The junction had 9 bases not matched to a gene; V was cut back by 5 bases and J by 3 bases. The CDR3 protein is CASSPTSGSVYNEQFF. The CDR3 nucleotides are TGTGCCAGCAGCCCAACTAGCGGCTCCGTCTACAATGAGCAGTTCTTC.

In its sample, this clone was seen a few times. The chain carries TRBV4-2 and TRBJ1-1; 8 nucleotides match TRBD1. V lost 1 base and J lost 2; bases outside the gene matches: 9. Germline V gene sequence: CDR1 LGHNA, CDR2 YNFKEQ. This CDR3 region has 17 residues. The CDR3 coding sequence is TGTGCCAGCAGCCAAGGGACAGGGAGAGGGGCTAACACTGAAGCTTTCTTT. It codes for CASSQGTGRGANTEAFF.

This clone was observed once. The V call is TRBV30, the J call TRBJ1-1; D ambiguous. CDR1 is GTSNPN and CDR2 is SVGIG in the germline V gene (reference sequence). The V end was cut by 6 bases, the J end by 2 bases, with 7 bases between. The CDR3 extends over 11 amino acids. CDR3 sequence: CACASNTEAFF. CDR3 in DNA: TGTGCCTGTGCTAGTAACACTGAAGCTTTCTTT.

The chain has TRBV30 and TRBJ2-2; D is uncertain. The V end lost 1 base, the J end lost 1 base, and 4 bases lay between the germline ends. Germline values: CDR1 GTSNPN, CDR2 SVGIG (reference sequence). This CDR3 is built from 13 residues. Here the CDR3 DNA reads TGTGCCTGGAGTGCAGGGAACACCGGGGAGCTGTTTTTT. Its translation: CAWSAGNTGELFF.

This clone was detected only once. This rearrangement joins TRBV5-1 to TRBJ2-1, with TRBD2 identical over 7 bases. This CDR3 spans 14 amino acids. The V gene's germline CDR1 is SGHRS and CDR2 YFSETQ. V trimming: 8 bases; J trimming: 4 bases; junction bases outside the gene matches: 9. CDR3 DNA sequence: TGCGCCAGTAGGTTCAGCGGGATATACAATGAGCAGTTCTTC. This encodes CASRFSGIYNEQFF.

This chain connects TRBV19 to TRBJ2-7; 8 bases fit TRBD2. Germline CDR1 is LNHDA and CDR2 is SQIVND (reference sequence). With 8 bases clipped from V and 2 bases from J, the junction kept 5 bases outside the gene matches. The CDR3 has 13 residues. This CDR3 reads CASSVAGTYEQYF. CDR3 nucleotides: TGTGCCAGTTCGGTAGCGGGAACCTACGAGCAGTACTTC.

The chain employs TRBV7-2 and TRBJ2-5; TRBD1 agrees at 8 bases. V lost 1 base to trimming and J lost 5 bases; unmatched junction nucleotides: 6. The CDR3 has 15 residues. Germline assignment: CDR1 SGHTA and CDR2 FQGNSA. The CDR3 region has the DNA TGTGCCAGCAGCTTAGTTTCAGGGGGCTGGGAGACCCAGTACTTC. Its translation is CASSLVSGGWETQYF.

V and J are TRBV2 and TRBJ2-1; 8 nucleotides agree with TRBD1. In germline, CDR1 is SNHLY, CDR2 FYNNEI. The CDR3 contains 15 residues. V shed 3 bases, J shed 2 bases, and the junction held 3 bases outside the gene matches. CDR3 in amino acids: CASSEAGGPYNEQFF. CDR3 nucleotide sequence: TGTGCCAGCAGTGAGGCAGGGGGCCCCTACAATGAGCAGTTCTTC.

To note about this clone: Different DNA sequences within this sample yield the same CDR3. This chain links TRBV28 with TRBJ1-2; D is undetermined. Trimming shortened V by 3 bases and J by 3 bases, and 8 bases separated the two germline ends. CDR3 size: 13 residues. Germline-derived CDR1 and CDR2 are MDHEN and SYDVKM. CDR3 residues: CASSLTRYYGYTF. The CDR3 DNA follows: TGTGCCAGCAGTTTGACACGGTACTATGGCTACACCTTC.